Listed below are T cell receptor beta chains from one sample, sequenced in a study of blood T cell repertoires in COVID-19. TCRdb's copy holds only in-frame clones and misses some; the assay was immunoSEQ multiplex PCR. The top ten hold 1.5% to 2% of the sample, which has roughly 210,000 clones, 88% seen once. Sequenced material: peripheral blood. These receptor sequences come from a man aged 65 to 79 with acute or convalescent COVID-19. Both conserved end residues are part of each CDR3. A D gene is named only where the DNA matches it firmly. Clone size is given for some rows only: seen once, a few or many times, or a class if the clone is expanded.

j_call	d_call	v_call	clone_size	cdr3_aa	cdr3_nt
TRBJ2-7	.	TRBV27	.	CASSSVDSYEQYF	TGTGCCAGCAGTTCCGTAGACAGCTACGAGCAGTACTTC
TRBJ1-1	TRBD1	TRBV24-1	once	CATSDGGQGNDEAFF	TGTGCCACCAGTGATGGGGGACAGGGTAATGATGAAGCTTTCTTT
TRBJ2-7	TRBD1	TRBV27	.	CASSLSPGGYEQYF	TGTGCCAGCAGTTTATCGCCAGGGGGCTACGAGCAGTACTTC
TRBJ2-1	TRBD2	TRBV7-3	once	CASSLAGGLYEQFF	TGTGCCAGCAGCTTAGCGGGAGGGCTCTATGAGCAGTTCTTC
TRBJ2-3	TRBD2	TRBV18	.	CASARGLAGDTQYF	TGTGCCAGCGCACGCGGACTAGCGGGAGATACGCAGTATTTT
TRBJ2-7	TRBD2	TRBV18	.	CASSGLAGGSYEQYF	TGTGCCAGCTCAGGACTAGCGGGAGGTAGTTACGAGCAGTACTTC
TRBJ2-3	TRBD1	TRBV15	.	CATTPGQGPTDTQYF	TGTGCCACAACACCGGGACAGGGGCCCACAGATACGCAGTATTTT
TRBJ1-2	.	TRBV3-1/TRBV3-2	.	CASSHLREGYTF	TGTGCCAGCAGCCATCTTCGTGAGGGCTACACCTTC
TRBJ2-1	TRBD2	TRBV27	.	CASSSKLAETPNEQFF	TGTGCCAGCAGTTCAAAACTAGCGGAAACCCCTAATGAGCAGTTCTTC
TRBJ1-2	TRBD1	TRBV7-2	.	CASSLRQGVGYTF	TGTGCCAGCAGCTTACGACAGGGGGTTGGCTACACCTTC
TRBJ2-1	TRBD1	TRBV9	.	CASSAGQESSYNEQFF	TGTGCCAGCAGCGCGGGACAGGAGAGCTCCTACAATGAGCAGTTCTTC
TRBJ2-1	TRBD2	TRBV28	.	CASSLPGTTRNNEQFF	TGTGCCAGCAGTTTACCCGGGACTACACGCAACAATGAGCAGTTCTTC
TRBJ2-7	.	TRBV10-2	.	CASTPSSYEQYF	TGCGCCAGCACACCGAGCTCCTACGAGCAGTACTTC
TRBJ1-6	TRBD1	TRBV29-1	.	CSAGDRNSPLHF	TGCAGCGCTGGGGACAGAAATTCACCCCTCCACTTT
TRBJ2-3	.	TRBV30	.	CAWSVGGGTDTQYF	TGTGCCTGGAGTGTAGGAGGCGGCACAGATACGCAGTATTTT